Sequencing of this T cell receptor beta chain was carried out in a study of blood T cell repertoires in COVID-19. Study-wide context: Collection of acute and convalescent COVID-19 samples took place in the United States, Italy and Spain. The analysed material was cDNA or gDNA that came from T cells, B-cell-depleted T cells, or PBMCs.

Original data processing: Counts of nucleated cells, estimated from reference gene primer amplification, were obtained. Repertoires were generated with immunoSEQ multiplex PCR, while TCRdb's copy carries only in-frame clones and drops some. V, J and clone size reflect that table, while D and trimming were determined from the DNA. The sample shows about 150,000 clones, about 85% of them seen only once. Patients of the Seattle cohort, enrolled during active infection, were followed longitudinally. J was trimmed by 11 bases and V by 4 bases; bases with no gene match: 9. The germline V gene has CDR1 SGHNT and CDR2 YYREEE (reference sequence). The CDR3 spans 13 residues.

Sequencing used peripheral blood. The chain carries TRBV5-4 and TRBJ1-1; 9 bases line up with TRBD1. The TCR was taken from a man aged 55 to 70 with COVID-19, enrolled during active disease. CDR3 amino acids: CASSLPGQGQAFF. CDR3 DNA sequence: TGTGCCAGCAGCCTCCCGGGACAGGGCCAGGCTTTCTTT.